Shown below are 16 T cell receptor beta chains from a single sample sequenced in a study of blood T cell repertoires in COVID-19. Only in-frame clones appear in the TCRdb table, and some are missing; sequencing was by immunoSEQ multiplex PCR. This table has about 130,000 clones, about four fifths appearing once. Sequenced: peripheral blood. These receptor sequences come from a woman aged 65 to 85 with COVID-19, enrolled during active disease.

The V call is TRBV30, the J call TRBJ1-2; 7 bases agree with TRBD1. Unmatched junction bases numbered 24, after V lost 4 bases and J lost 1 base. CDR1 GTSNPN and CDR2 SVGIG come from the germline V gene (reference sequence). The CDR3 has 20 residues. DNA of the CDR3: TGTGCCTGGACCGCCCGGGACAGTCATTTATCCTTATCCCTTAACTATGGCTACACCTTC. Encoded protein: CAWTARDSHLSLSLNYGYTF.

The rearrangement joins TRBV28 to TRBJ1-3, with D perhaps TRBD1 (6 bases). The CDR3 length is 13 residues. V was trimmed by 11 bases and J by 0 bases, leaving 11 bases between them. Germline V gene data show CDR1 as MDHEN and CDR2 as SYDVKM. CDR3 sequence: CALQGGSGNTIYF. The CDR3 nucleotides read TGTGCCCTCCAAGGGGGCTCTGGAAACACCATATATTTT.

This chain links TRBV19 with TRBJ2-3; D not resolved. Germline-derived CDR1 and CDR2 are LNHDA and SQIVND (reference sequence). V lost 6 bases and J lost 0, with 16 bases in between. CDR3 size: 16 residues. The CDR3 DNA is TGTGCCAGTAGCTCACGTTTGGAGACTAGCACAGATACGCAGTATTTT. Protein: CASSSRLETSTDTQYF.

This clone was seen at least ten times. This chain connects TRBV2 to TRBJ2-5, with TRBD1 matching 7 bases. Germline V lookup: CDR1 SNHLY, CDR2 FYNNEI. J was trimmed by 5 bases and V by 4 bases; bases with no gene match: 4. This CDR3 is 13 amino acids long. CDR3 DNA: TGTGCCAGCAGTGTAGGGACAGCCGAGACCCAGTACTTC. Translation gives CASSVGTAETQYF.

The rearrangement links TRBV3-1 (or the pseudogene TRBV3-2) to TRBJ1-1, with D possibly matching TRBD1 (6 bases). Germline lookup yields CDR1 LGHDT and CDR2 YNNKEL (reference sequence). The CDR3 runs to 14 residues. The V end lost 4 bases, the J end lost 1 base, and 10 bases lay between the germline ends. The CDR3 here is CASSPWTANTEAFF. In DNA form, the CDR3 reads TGTGCCAGCAGCCCCTGGACAGCGAACACTGAAGCTTTCTTT.

With regard to this clone: One end of the junction fails to match germline, which may point to a read error. The chain employs TRBV4-1 and TRBJ1-5, with TRBD1 as a possible D gene (5 bases). The CDR3 totals 14 residues. Germline CDR1 and CDR2: MGHRA and YSYEKL. The CDR3 reads CASSPEGVNHPQHF. DNA of the CDR3: TGCGCCAGCAGCCCCGAAGGGGTAAATCATCCCCAGCATTTT.

This clone was detected once. J is TRBJ2-7 and V is TRBV6-5, with D possibly being TRBD2 (5 bases). CDR3 length: 14 residues. V was cut by 2 bases and J by 2 bases, with 10 bases left in between. CDR1 and CDR2 (germline): MNHEY, SVGAGI. CDR3 amino acids: CASSYRGLAYEQYF. CDR3 bases: TGTGCCAGCAGTTACCGGGGTCTGGCCTACGAGCAGTACTTC.

Here the CDR3 reads CASSAETANSGNTIYF. The CDR3 region has the DNA TGTGCCAGCAGCGCCGAAACTGCCAACTCTGGAAACACCATATATTTT. J is TRBJ1-3 and V is TRBV7-3, with unresolved D. CDR1 and CDR2 (germline): SGHTA, FQGTGA. V lost 5 bases to trimming and J lost 0 bases, with 14 bases between them. The CDR3 is 16 residues long.

The rearrangement joins TRBV5-1 to TRBJ2-3; TRBD1 matches 9 bases. The CDR3 has 15 amino acids. The ends lost 4 bases at V and 4 bases at J; junction bases unmatched: 7. Germline V CDR1 and CDR2: SGHRS, YFSETQ. The CDR3: CASSPGTGIPDTQYF. DNA of the CDR3: TGCGCCAGCAGCCCCGGGACAGGGATCCCAGATACGCAGTATTTT.

The chain is built from TRBV15 and TRBJ1-6; TRBD1 might be the D (6 bases). CDR1 and CDR2 (germline): LNHNV, YYDKDF (reference sequence). This CDR3 contains 16 residues. The V gene lost 3 bases and the J gene lost 10 bases, with 19 bases spanning the gap. The CDR3 coding sequence is TGTGCCACCAGCAGGGACAGAAACGCCATTGTGTCACCCCTCCACTTT. Its protein product is CATSRDRNAIVSPLHF.

The chain combines TRBV3-1 (or the pseudogene TRBV3-2) with TRBJ2-7; 7 positions agree with TRBD2. This CDR3 is 15 amino acids long. V was clipped by 1 base and J by 1 base; unmatched bases: 4. Germline V lookup: CDR1 LGHDT, CDR2 YNNKEL (reference sequence). CDR3 amino acids: CASSQVPAGSYEQYF. CDR3 nucleotides: TGTGCCAGCAGCCAAGTTCCAGCGGGGTCCTACGAGCAGTACTTC.

This CDR3 reads CASSGGSGRRDTEAFF. As DNA, the CDR3 is TGTGCCAGTAGCGGGGGAAGCGGGCGTCGGGACACTGAAGCTTTCTTT. This chain links TRBV19 with TRBJ1-1; a weak D match, TRBD1 (5 bases). V was clipped by 6 bases and J by 3 bases, with 20 bases between them. The CDR3 spans 16 residues. From germline, CDR1 is LNHDA and CDR2 SQIVND (reference sequence).

The rearrangement uses TRBV24-1 and TRBJ1-4; TRBD1 matches at 9 bases. The germline gives CDR1 KGHDR, CDR2 SFDVKD. V was pared by 3 bases and J by 8 bases, with 9 bases of the junction left unmatched. CDR3 length: 16 residues. CDR3 loop: CATSDPSTGGMEKLFF. As DNA, the CDR3 is TGTGCCACCAGTGATCCGTCGACAGGGGGAATGGAAAAACTGTTTTTT.

The chain uses TRBV6-5 and TRBJ1-1; maybe TRBD1 (6 bases). Looked up from germline, CDR1 is MNHEY and CDR2 is SVGAGI. The CDR3 loop spans 14 amino acids. Trimming took off 6 bases at V and 0 bases at J, with 11 bases between the two ends. CDR3 nucleotides: TGTGCCAGCAGGTTGACAGGACTGAACACTGAAGCTTTCTTT. Translated: CASRLTGLNTEAFF.

The chain employs TRBV6-2 or TRBV6-3 and TRBJ2-2; the match to TRBD1 covers 7 bases. This CDR3 is built from 15 residues. The germline V gene has CDR1 MNHEY and CDR2 SVGEGT. The junction had 6 bases not matched to a gene; V was cut back by 5 bases and J by 3 bases. This chain's CDR3 is CASSRGQEHTGELFF. CDR3 nucleotide sequence: TGTGCCAGCAGTCGAGGACAGGAACACACCGGGGAGCTGTTTTTT.

This chain uses TRBV30 with TRBJ1-6, with D maybe TRBD1 (5 bases). The CDR3 has 14 amino acids. Trimming stripped 2 bases from V and 12 bases from J, with 17 bases between. Germline V gene lookup returns CDR1 GTSNPN and CDR2 SVGIG (reference sequence). The CDR3 region is CAWSLPGGDLPLHF. CDR3 DNA sequence: TGTGCCTGGAGTCTTCCGGGGGGTGATTTACCCCTCCACTTT.